This T cell receptor (beta chain) is from a study of Ad26.COV2.S vaccination and SARS-CoV-2 variants. Stated treatment: some 20 received Ad26.COV2.S at low or high dose, single or two shots; roughly 5 received placebo; per-sample allocation not given. Samples analyzed were those drawn on day 63 after the first vaccine or placebo injection. This vaccine is an Ad26 vector that expresses the Wuhan-strain SARS-CoV-2 spike. There are 17 residues in the CDR3. V lost 5 bases and J lost 4; bases outside the gene matches: 13. The germline gives CDR1 PRHDT, CDR2 FYEKMQ (reference sequence). The method was immunoSEQ multiplex PCR; TCRdb's version includes in-frame clones alone and lacks a portion of them. The table includes about 390,000 clones, 92% detected once.

The TCR was taken from a person between 18 and 59 years old who received the Ad26.COV2.S COVID-19 vaccine or a placebo. This rearrangement joins TRBV13 to TRBJ2-2, with TRBD1 identical over 7 bases. Here the sequenced sample was peripheral blood, taken in a trial of Ad26.COV2.S vaccine versus placebo. The CDR3 reads CASSQLRQGSGTGELFF. In DNA, the CDR3 is TGTGCCAGCAGCCAACTAAGACAGGGTTCAGGCACCGGGGAGCTGTTTTTT. Based on the CDR3 plus reference TRBV13 and TRBJ2-2, the full variable domain is AAGVIQSPRHLIKEKRETATLKCYPIPRHDTVYWYQQGPGQDPQFLISFYEKMQSDKGSIPDRFSAQQFSDYHSELNMSSLELGDSALYFCASSQLRQGSGTGELFFGEGSRLTVL.